These 32 T cell receptor beta chains were sequenced from one sample in a study of blood T cell repertoires in COVID-19. Sequencing used immunoSEQ multiplex PCR; TCRdb keeps in-frame clones, though not all of them. Seen here are around 250,000 clones, 80% to 90% observed once, and the top ten hold 1.5% to 2%. The sample taken for sequencing was PBMCs or T cells enriched from blood (not recorded which). The receptors shown here come from a woman in her forties or fifties who had recovered from COVID-19.

The chain is built from TRBV28 and TRBJ1-3; 10 bases agree with TRBD1. The CDR3 has 17 residues. V lost 5 bases to trimming and J lost 3 bases; unmatched junction nucleotides: 10. Germline CDR1 and CDR2: MDHEN and SYDVKM. The CDR3 DNA is TGTGCCAGCAGTGAAGCGCCGGGACAGGGGTTTGGAAACACCATATATTTT. Translation: CASSEAPGQGFGNTIYF.

The V call is TRBV7-3, the J call TRBJ2-1; the match to TRBD1 covers 8 bases. The CDR3 sequence is 14 residues long. Looked up from germline, CDR1 is SGHTA and CDR2 is FQGTGA. With V trimmed by 6 bases and J by 6 bases, 7 bases remained unmatched. Written as DNA, the CDR3 is TGTGCCAGCAGTCCGGACAGGGTGCCCAATGAGCAGTTCTTC. This translates into CASSPDRVPNEQFF.

This clone was detected only a few times. The rearrangement links TRBV2 to TRBJ2-2, with a possible D match to TRBD2 (5 bases). In germline, CDR1 is SNHLY, CDR2 FYNNEI. The V end was cut by 4 bases, the J end by 1 base, with 16 bases between. The CDR3 has 17 amino acids. The CDR3 sequence: CASSGGRYEQNTGELFF. CDR3 nucleotides: TGTGCCAGCAGTGGCGGGCGCTATGAACAGAACACCGGGGAGCTGTTTTTT. The whole variable domain, filled in from reference TRBV2 and TRBJ2-2, reads EPEVTQTPSHQVTQMGQEVILRCVPISNHLYFYWYRQILGQKVEFLVSFYNNEISEKSEIFDDQFSVERPDGSNFTLKIRSTKLEDSAMYFCASSGGRYEQNTGELFFGEGSRLTVL.

This chain connects TRBV19 to TRBJ1-1; 11 nucleotides agree with TRBD1. Per germline, CDR1 LNHDA and CDR2 SQIVND (reference sequence). V was clipped by 4 bases and J by 3 bases; unmatched bases: 7. The CDR3 totals 16 residues. The CDR3 region is CASSTGQGAIDTEAFF. The CDR3 bases are TGTGCCAGTAGTACAGGACAGGGGGCGATTGACACTGAAGCTTTCTTT. The complete variable domain, with remaining parts taken from reference TRBV19 and TRBJ1-1, reads DGGITQSPKYLFRKEGQNVTLSCEQNLNHDAMYWYRQDPGQGLRLIYYSQIVNDFQKGDIAEGYSVSREKKESFPLTVTSAQKNPTAFYLCASSTGQGAIDTEAFFGQGTRLTVV.

The CDR3, as DNA: TGTGCCAGCAGTTTAGGGGGACAGGGAGGCGAGCAGTACTTC. Translation: CASSLGGQGGEQYF. This chain uses TRBV28 with TRBJ2-7; 9 bases align to TRBD1. Germline V gene data show CDR1 as MDHEN and CDR2 as SYDVKM. V dropped 2 bases and J dropped 6; count of bases not matched to a gene: 5. This CDR3 has 14 residues.

About this clone: This sample includes further DNA sequences coding for the same CDR3. The chain recombines TRBV27 with TRBJ2-7; TRBD1 matches at 7 bases. Germline values: CDR1 MNHEY, CDR2 SMNVEV (reference sequence). The CDR3 has 14 amino acids. J was trimmed by 2 bases and V by 2 bases; bases with no gene match: 3. In nucleotides, the CDR3 is TGTGCCAGCAGTTTAGGGCAGGGGGCCTACGAGCAGTACTTC. It translates to CASSLGQGAYEQYF.

The V call is TRBV24-1, the J call TRBJ1-5, with D unresolved. The germline gives CDR1 KGHDR, CDR2 SFDVKD. The CDR3 has 14 amino acids. V was clipped by 3 bases and J by 1 base, with 6 bases between them. DNA of the CDR3: TGTGCCACCAGTGATCTACGGAGCAATCAGCCCCAGCATTTT. This gives the protein CATSDLRSNQPQHF.

The chain couples TRBV6-5 to TRBJ1-2; possible D gene TRBD1, 6 bases. The CDR3 has 12 amino acids. Germline CDR1 and CDR2: MNHEY and SVGAGI. The V and J ends lost 10 bases and 3 bases respectively, with 12 bases between them. The CDR3 loop reads CATGRGDYGYTF. CDR3 nucleotides: TGTGCCACCGGCAGGGGAGACTATGGCTACACCTTC.

Here the CDR3 reads CASSQQGVNTQYF. DNA for the CDR3: TGTGCCAGCAGCCAGCAGGGTGTGAATACGCAGTATTTT. The chain uses TRBV3-1 (or the pseudogene TRBV3-2) and TRBJ2-3; perhaps TRBD1 as D (5 bases). V lost 3 bases to trimming and J lost 7 bases, with 11 bases between them. Germline CDR1 reads LGHDT; CDR2 reads YNNKEL (reference sequence). This CDR3 is built from 13 residues.

The chain is built from TRBV7-9 and TRBJ1-2; D ambiguous. Per germline, CDR1 SEHNR and CDR2 FQNEAQ (reference sequence). V lost 1 base and J 4 bases, leaving 10 bases between the germline ends. CDR3 length: 14 amino acids. The chain's CDR3 is CASSLGRESYGYTF. DNA for the CDR3: TGTGCCAGCAGCTTAGGGCGGGAGAGCTATGGCTACACCTTC.

The chain uses TRBV5-1 and TRBJ2-5; TRBD1 matches 7 bases. The CDR3 is 15 residues long. Germline V gene sequence: CDR1 SGHRS, CDR2 YFSETQ. Trimming at V came to 4 bases and at J to 2 bases, leaving 8 bases not matched to a gene. The chain's CDR3 is CASSPAEGQQETQYF. The CDR3, as DNA: TGCGCCAGCAGCCCCGCCGAGGGACAGCAAGAGACCCAGTACTTC.

The chain has TRBV11-2 and TRBJ2-5; TRBD1 matches at 10 bases. V lost 4 bases, J lost 1 base, and 3 bases stayed unmatched. The CDR3 covers 15 residues. CDR1 and CDR2 from the germline V gene are SGHAT and FQNNGV. CDR3 protein: CASSSRTGGQETQYF. The CDR3 region has the DNA TGTGCCAGCAGCTCCCGGACAGGGGGCCAAGAGACCCAGTACTTC.

The V call is TRBV4-2, the J call TRBJ2-1; 12 bases agree with TRBD2. With 3 bases clipped from V and 7 bases from J, the junction kept 7 bases outside the gene matches. CDR3 size: 16 residues. Germline assignment: CDR1 LGHNA and CDR2 YNFKEQ. The CDR3 DNA follows: TGTGCCAGCAGCCATGTGACTAGCGGGAGATTAAATGAGCAGTTCTTC. This translates into CASSHVTSGRLNEQFF.

V usage is TRBV27 and J usage is TRBJ1-6; 9 bases are shared with TRBD1. V was clipped by 1 base and J by 6 bases; unmatched bases: 13. The CDR3 has 19 amino acids. Germline CDR1 MNHEY, CDR2 SMNVEV (reference sequence). In nucleotides, the CDR3 is TGTGCCAGCAGTTTATATTTTCGGGGACAGGGAGGTAGTAATTCACCCCTCCACTTT. Translated: CASSLYFRGQGGSNSPLHF.

This chain links TRBV11-3 with TRBJ2-7; tentatively, D is TRBD1 (5 bases). Deletions cut 5 bases from V and 3 bases from J, with 14 bases between. This CDR3 is 14 amino acids long. Germline V gene data show CDR1 as SGHNT and CDR2 as YENEEA. The CDR3 is CASSGYRPDYEQYF. The CDR3 DNA is TGTGCCAGCAGCGGATACAGGCCAGACTACGAGCAGTACTTC.

This clone was detected a few times. The CDR3 sequence: CASSPSQTGDTGELFF. The CDR3 nucleotides read TGTGCCAGCTCACCAAGTCAGACAGGGGATACCGGGGAGCTGTTTTTT. The chain couples TRBV18 to TRBJ2-2; 8 bases are a match to TRBD1. V shed 2 bases, J shed 5 bases, and the junction held 7 bases outside the gene matches. Germline CDR1 and CDR2: KGHSH and LQKENI. The CDR3 spans 16 residues. Full variable domain (remainder filled in from reference TRBV18 and TRBJ2-2): NAGVMQNPRHLVRRRGQEARLRCSPMKGHSHVYWYRQLPEEGLKFMVYLQKENIIDESGMPKERFSAEFPKEGPSILRIQQVVRGDSAAYFCASSPSQTGDTGELFFGEGSRLTVL.

The chain has TRBV10-3 and TRBJ1-6; no clear D. CDR3 length: 15 amino acids. The V gene's germline CDR1 is ENHRY and CDR2 SYGVKD. V was pared by 6 bases and J by 5 bases, with 14 bases between. The CDR3 loop reads CAISPQGVHNSPLHF. In DNA, the CDR3 is TGTGCCATCAGCCCCCAAGGAGTTCATAATTCACCCCTCCACTTT.

The genes are TRBV28 and TRBJ1-1, with 9 nucleotides matching TRBD1. Trimming took 10 bases from V and 4 from J; bases not matched to a gene: 7. Germline CDR1 is MDHEN and CDR2 is SYDVKM. The CDR3 spans 13 residues. This CDR3 is CATSGQGTTEAFF. CDR3 nucleotides: TGTGCCACCTCCGGACAGGGGACCACTGAAGCTTTCTTT.

This clone was detected a few times. This chain uses TRBV29-1 with TRBJ2-1; TRBD1 aligns across 9 bases. With V trimmed by 0 bases and J by 2 bases, 2 bases remained unmatched. The CDR3 spans 15 residues. In germline, CDR1 is SQVTM, CDR2 ANQGSEA. The DNA of the CDR3 is TGCAGCGTTGAAGATACAGGGGGCACCTACAATGAGCAGTTCTTC. Protein product: CSVEDTGGTYNEQFF.

V is TRBV12-5 and J is TRBJ2-7, with 9 bases fitting TRBD1. Germline CDR1 is LGHNT and CDR2 is FRNRAP. CDR3 length: 13 amino acids. V gave up 6 bases and J gave up 5 bases; unmatched junction bases: 5. The DNA of the CDR3 is TGTGCTAGTGGAAGGGACAGGGTGCACGAGCAGTACTTC. Translation gives CASGRDRVHEQYF.

Only a few counts were recorded for this clone. In DNA, the CDR3 is TGTGCCAGCAGCTTGGAATGGCAGGGGGCTCCCGAGCAGTACTTC. Amino acid sequence: CASSLEWQGAPEQYF. This chain joins TRBV5-6 and TRBJ2-7, with 8 bases fitting TRBD1. The germline V gene encodes CDR1 SGHDT and CDR2 YYEEEE. The CDR3 covers 15 residues. J gave up 6 bases and V 0 bases, and 8 bases lay outside the gene matches.

The rearrangement joins TRBV28 to TRBJ2-7, with 8 positions matching TRBD1. The ends lost 5 bases at V and 2 bases at J; junction bases unmatched: 5. The CDR3 is 14 amino acids. Germline V gives CDR1 MDHEN, CDR2 SYDVKM. This CDR3 is CASSPTGGAYEQYF. The CDR3 bases are TGTGCCAGCAGTCCTACAGGGGGTGCCTACGAGCAGTACTTC.

This chain links TRBV28 with TRBJ1-1, with D possibly matching TRBD1 (6 bases). V dropped 7 bases and J dropped 4 bases, with 13 bases sitting between them. CDR3 length: 13 residues. Germline V CDR1 and CDR2: MDHEN, SYDVKM. This CDR3 reads CASNGAGATEAFF. CDR3 nucleotides: TGTGCCAGCAACGGCGCAGGGGCCACTGAAGCTTTCTTT.

The chain carries TRBV15 and TRBJ2-7; 8 bases map to TRBD2. The CDR3 loop spans 15 amino acids. Germline lookup yields CDR1 LNHNV and CDR2 YYDKDF (reference sequence). V lost 0 bases, J lost 7 bases, and 8 bases stayed unmatched. The CDR3, as DNA: TGTGCCACCAGCAGAGATACGAGCGGGAGACGTGAGCAGTACTTC. Encoded protein: CATSRDTSGRREQYF.

The rearrangement joins TRBV6-2 or TRBV6-3 to TRBJ2-7, with D maybe TRBD2 (5 bases). The CDR3 consists of 11 residues. Trimming took 5 bases from V and 6 from J, leaving 8 bases between them. Germline-derived CDR1 and CDR2 are MNHEY and SVGEGT. In DNA, the CDR3 is TGTGCCAGCAGTCTCGGGGTCGAGCAGTACTTC. This sequence encodes CASSLGVEQYF.

The chain carries TRBV6-5 and TRBJ2-3; D is unresolved. CDR1 is MNHEY and CDR2 is SVGAGI in the germline V gene. Trimming removed 8 bases at V and 2 bases at J, with 8 bases between. The CDR3 has 12 amino acids. The CDR3 DNA reads TGTGCCAGCGAACTTACCACAGATACGCAGTATTTT. The encoded protein is CASELTTDTQYF.

The chain uses TRBV28 and TRBJ1-2, with a possible D match to TRBD1 (6 bases). Trimming removed 1 base at V and 1 base at J, with 7 bases between. Per the germline V gene, CDR1 is MDHEN and CDR2 is SYDVKM. The CDR3 covers 14 residues. CDR3 in DNA: TGTGCCAGCAGTTTATTCAGGGGTAACTATGGCTACACCTTC. It translates to CASSLFRGNYGYTF.

The gene calls are TRBV7-8 and TRBJ2-1; D may be TRBD1 (5 bases). CDR1 is SGHVS and CDR2 is FQNEAQ in the germline V gene. The CDR3 contains 16 residues. V was clipped by 4 bases and J by 4 bases, with 17 bases between them. CDR3 protein: CASSSSTEFEYNEQFF. The CDR3 DNA reads as TGTGCCAGCAGCTCTTCGACAGAATTTGAGTACAATGAGCAGTTCTTC.

Regarding this clone: Additional DNA sequences in this sample encode the identical CDR3. Here the CDR3 reads CASSPGRNTEAFF. CDR3 DNA sequence: TGTGCCAGCTCACCGGGGAGGAACACTGAAGCTTTCTTT. This chain connects TRBV18 to TRBJ1-1, with no clear D. CDR1 is KGHSH and CDR2 is LQKENI in the germline V gene. V shed 3 bases and J shed 1 base, with 6 bases lying between them. This CDR3 has 13 amino acids.

This chain links TRBV6-1 with TRBJ2-7; the D is unclear. The germline CDR1 and CDR2 sequences are MNHNS and SASEGT. The CDR3 runs 13 residues. Trimming cost V 0 bases and J 3 bases, with 6 bases left between them. CDR3 in amino acids: CASSEARLYEQYF. In DNA, the CDR3 is TGTGCCAGCAGTGAAGCGCGACTCTACGAGCAGTACTTC.

V gene TRBV28 combines with J gene TRBJ2-5; D gene uncertain. Germline V lookup: CDR1 MDHEN, CDR2 SYDVKM. The CDR3 extends over 15 amino acids. Trimming shortened V by 3 bases and J by 8 bases, and 19 bases separated the two germline ends. The CDR3 region is CASSLSTAVVTTQYF. As DNA, the CDR3 is TGTGCCAGCAGTTTGTCTACAGCTGTGGTCACAACCCAGTACTTC.

This sequence joins TRBV7-9 and TRBJ1-4; a weak D match, TRBD1 (6 bases). This CDR3 is 13 amino acids long. CDR1 SEHNR and CDR2 FQNEAQ come from the germline V gene (reference sequence). V dropped 1 base and J dropped 7 bases, with 7 bases sitting between them. The CDR3 spells CASSLGTVEKLFF. The CDR3 DNA sequence: TGTGCCAGCAGCTTAGGGACAGTTGAAAAACTGTTTTTT.